A selection of T cell receptor beta chains follows, all from one sample in a study of OX40 agonist ivuxolimab in advanced cancers. The method was immunoSEQ multiplex PCR; TCRdb's version includes in-frame clones alone and lacks a portion of them. The top ten clones hold 15% to 18% of a sample with about 71,000 clones, 85% to 95% of them seen once. This sample comprised CD4+ or CD8+ T cells sorted from blood, obtained in a trial of the OX40 agonist ivuxolimab. The receptors shown here come from an adult with an advanced solid tumor such as melanoma, head and neck, liver or kidney cancer. The CDR3 runs from the conserved cysteine through the conserved F or W. A D gene is named only where the DNA matches it firmly. Clone size is stated in some rows and not others, as once, few, many or a class when expanded.

cdr3_nt cdr3_aa clone_size j_call d_call v_call cdr3_length
TGTGCCAGCAGCTTGGGGTATGGTAGCAATCAGCCCCAGCATTTT CASSLGYGSNQPQHF once TRBJ1-5 NA TRBV5-6 15
TGTGCCAGCAGTGTCGGCCACACTGAAGCTTTCTTT CASSVGHTEAFF NA TRBJ1-1 NA TRBV2 12
TGCGCCAGCAGCCGAACTCGACAGGGCCCCTACGAGCAGTACTTC CASSRTRQGPYEQYF NA TRBJ2-7 TRBD1 TRBV4-3 15
TGTGCCAGCAGTTCGATCGGCGGGGAAGAGACCCAGTACTTC CASSSIGGEETQYF NA TRBJ2-5 NA TRBV2 14
TGTGCCAGCAGACCCCCGGGACTAGCGGGAGATGAGCAGTTCTTC CASRPPGLAGDEQFF NA TRBJ2-1 TRBD2 TRBV2 15
TGCGCCAGCAGCCAATCCTGGGACTACAATGAGCAGTTCTTC CASSQSWDYNEQFF NA TRBJ2-1 NA TRBV4-3 14
TGTGCCAGCAGTGAGACCGGACTAGCGGGAGATGAGCAGTTCTTC CASSETGLAGDEQFF NA TRBJ2-1 TRBD2 TRBV25-1 15
TGCGCCAGCAGCTTCAAGGGTGGAACCTACGAGCAGTACTTC CASSFKGGTYEQYF NA TRBJ2-7 NA TRBV5-1 14
TGTGCCAGCGGGGCTAGCGGGGGTACCTACGAGCAGTACTTC CASGASGGTYEQYF few TRBJ2-7 TRBD2 TRBV7-8 14
TGTGCCAGCAGCCCTGGACAGGGGGCGGGCGCAGATACGCAGTATTTT CASSPGQGAGADTQYF NA TRBJ2-3 TRBD1 TRBV5-4 16